These 28 T cell receptor beta chains came from one sample sequenced in a study of graft-versus-host responses after intestinal transplantation. Only in-frame clones appear in the TCRdb table, and some are missing; sequencing was by immunoSEQ multiplex PCR. The sample shows around 130,000 clones, more than 80% of them seen only once. These receptors lack a known antigen. The sequencing used unstimulated CD4+ T cells sorted from spleen or lymph node cells, collected before intestinal transplant. These receptors came from a human donor who received an intestinal transplant.

This chain links TRBV5-1 with TRBJ2-1; possible D gene TRBD2, 6 bases. The CDR3 is 14 amino acids. The germline V and J ends were trimmed by 0 bases and 2 bases, with 6 bases remaining between them. CDR1 is SGHRS, CDR2 YFSETQ, per germline. The CDR3 here is CASSLGGAYNEQFF. CDR3 sequence (DNA): TGCGCCAGCAGCTTGGGGGGGGCCTACAATGAGCAGTTCTTC. The full variable domain, with the rest looked up from reference TRBV5-1 and TRBJ2-1, is KAGVTQTPRYLIKTRGQQVTLSCSPISGHRSVSWYQQTPGQGLQFLFEYFSETQRNKGNFPGRFSGRQFSNSRSEMNVSTLELGDSALYLCASSLGGAYNEQFFGPGTRLTVL.

This clone occurred once. The CDR3 loop reads CASSVTSWYTDTQYF. The CDR3 DNA sequence: TGTGCCAGTAGTGTGACTAGCTGGTACACAGATACGCAGTATTTT. The chain links TRBV19 to TRBJ2-3; 7 bases map to TRBD2. From germline, CDR1 is LNHDA and CDR2 SQIVND (reference sequence). The CDR3 has 15 amino acids. J gave up 2 bases and V 5 bases, and 7 bases lay outside the gene matches. Full variable domain (missing parts from reference TRBV19 and TRBJ2-3): DGGITQSPKYLFRKEGQNVTLSCEQNLNHDAMYWYRQDPGQGLRLIYYSQIVNDFQKGDIAEGYSVSREKKESFPLTVTSAQKNPTAFYLCASSVTSWYTDTQYFGPGTRLTVL.

As regards this clone: Other DNA sequences in the same sample also yield this CDR3. The chain uses TRBV9 and TRBJ1-6, with D possibly being TRBD1 (5 bases). The CDR3 consists of 14 residues. Germline V lookup: CDR1 SGDLS, CDR2 YYNGEE. Trimming left V 0 bases short and J 7 bases short, with 8 bases between. The chain's CDR3 is CASSVAPGNSPLHF. The CDR3, as DNA: TGTGCCAGCAGCGTAGCTCCAGGGAATTCACCCCTCCACTTT.

This clone was seen just once. The V gene is TRBV7-6, the J gene TRBJ2-2; D might be TRBD1 or TRBD2, each matching 5 bases. Trimming removed 4 bases at V and 5 bases at J, with 5 bases between. The CDR3 contains 12 residues. Per the germline V gene, CDR1 is SGHVS and CDR2 is FNYEAQ. The CDR3 bases are TGTGCCAGCAGCTGGGGGACCGGGGAGCTGTTTTTT. Its translation is CASSWGTGELFF. Using reference TRBV7-6 and TRBJ2-2 for the parts outside the CDR3, the full variable domain is GAGVSQSPRYKVTKRGQDVALRCDPISGHVSLYWYRQALGQGPEFLTYFNYEAQQDKSGLPNDRFSAERPEGSISTLTIQRTEQRDSAMYRCASSWGTGELFFGEGSRLTVL.

The chain joins TRBV7-6 to TRBJ1-2; tentative D call: TRBD1 (6 bases). This CDR3 has 13 residues. V shed 5 bases and J shed 4 bases, with 11 bases lying between them. Looked up from germline, CDR1 is SGHVS and CDR2 is FNYEAQ. The CDR3 DNA follows: TGTGCCAGCAGCGGGGAGGGGGGCTATGGCTACACCTTC. Translating it yields CASSGEGGYGYTF. Full variable domain (rest looked up from reference TRBV7-6 and TRBJ1-2): GAGVSQSPRYKVTKRGQDVALRCDPISGHVSLYWYRQALGQGPEFLTYFNYEAQQDKSGLPNDRFSAERPEGSISTLTIQRTEQRDSAMYRCASSGEGGYGYTFGSGTRLTVV.

J is TRBJ1-2 and V is TRBV6-1; 10 bases fit TRBD1. V shed 1 base and J 11 bases; nucleotides not matched to a gene: 13. Germline V CDR1 and CDR2: MNHNS, SASEGT. CDR3 length equals 16 residues. The CDR3 here is CASSEGWGGTGDLYTF. For the CDR3, the DNA is TGTGCCAGCAGTGAAGGGTGGGGGGGGACAGGGGATTTGTACACCTTC.

This clone was observed once. The gene calls are TRBV7-3 and TRBJ1-1, with no clear D. The V and J ends lost 5 bases and 1 base respectively, with 8 bases between them. The CDR3 has 13 amino acids. Germline V gene data show CDR1 as SGHTA and CDR2 as FQGTGA. CDR3 in DNA: TGTGCCAGCAGCACCCAGGAGAACACTGAAGCTTTCTTT. It codes for CASSTQENTEAFF.

The chain recombines TRBV30 with TRBJ2-7, with 8 bases that match TRBD2. The CDR3 sequence is 14 residues long. V shed 2 bases and J 3 bases; nucleotides not matched to a gene: 6. Per germline, CDR1 GTSNPN and CDR2 SVGIG (reference sequence). The CDR3 is CAWSLGGAVYEQYF. In DNA, the CDR3 is TGTGCCTGGAGTCTCGGGGGGGCCGTCTACGAGCAGTACTTC.

The gene calls are TRBV6-1 and TRBJ1-1; D is unclear. V gave up 5 bases and J gave up 2 bases, with 9 bases separating them. The CDR3 is made up of 13 amino acids. Germline CDR1 is MNHNS and CDR2 is SASEGT. The CDR3: CASSFRPNTEAFF. In DNA form, the CDR3 reads TGTGCCAGCAGTTTTCGCCCCAACACTGAAGCTTTCTTT.

CDR3 amino acids: CASSLYNQPQHF. The DNA for the CDR3 is TGTGCCAGCAGCCTCTATAATCAGCCCCAGCATTTT. The chain has TRBV7-9 and TRBJ1-5; the D is unclear. Germline CDR1 and CDR2: SEHNR and FQNEAQ (reference sequence). This CDR3 spans 12 amino acids. V gave up 5 bases and J gave up 4 bases, with 6 bases separating them.

The chain couples TRBV5-1 to TRBJ2-7; TRBD2 is a possible D gene (5 bases). V lost 0 bases and J lost 2, with 12 bases in between. The CDR3 consists of 15 residues. The germline V gene has CDR1 SGHRS and CDR2 YFSETQ. For the CDR3, the DNA is TGCGCCAGCAGCTTGGACCCTAGCTCACCCTACGAGCAGTACTTC. It codes for CASSLDPSSPYEQYF.

CDR3 sequence: CASSLERSTDTQYF. CDR3 in DNA: TGTGCCAGCAGCTTGGAGAGGAGCACAGATACGCAGTATTTT. The chain employs TRBV5-6 and TRBJ2-3, with D hard to call. Trimming took 0 bases from V and 0 from J, leaving 5 bases between them. The CDR3 has 14 amino acids. The germline V gene encodes CDR1 SGHDT and CDR2 YYEEEE.

V gene TRBV9 combines with J gene TRBJ2-5; no definite D call. The CDR3 loop spans 13 amino acids. Trimming shortened V by 0 bases and J by 9 bases, and 12 bases separated the two germline ends. Germline-derived CDR1 and CDR2 are SGDLS and YYNGEE. The chain's CDR3 is CASSVDVLGPQYF. In DNA, the CDR3 is TGTGCCAGCAGCGTAGATGTCCTAGGGCCCCAGTACTTC.

The chain joins TRBV4-2 to TRBJ1-4, with D unclear. V was shortened by 1 base and J by 8 bases, with 8 bases between the two germline ends. Germline CDR1 is LGHNA and CDR2 is YNFKEQ. CDR3 length: 13 amino acids. The CDR3 DNA reads TGTGCCAGCAGCCAAGCCTTGACAGAAAAACTGTTTTTT. Its translation is CASSQALTEKLFF.

This chain connects TRBV7-2 to TRBJ1-1, with no clear D. The CDR3 is made up of 14 amino acids. Germline values: CDR1 SGHTA, CDR2 FQGNSA. Deletions cut 2 bases from V and 0 bases from J, with 7 bases between. Written as DNA, the CDR3 is TGTGCCAGCAGCTTATATGGCCTGAACACTGAAGCTTTCTTT. Protein product: CASSLYGLNTEAFF.

The chain couples TRBV10-1 to TRBJ1-6; D is unresolved. Germline V gene lookup returns CDR1 WNHNN and CDR2 SYGVQD (reference sequence). Trimming pared 0 bases from V and 7 bases from J, leaving 7 bases between. The CDR3 has 14 amino acids. The CDR3 region is CASSESKRNSPLHF. DNA of the CDR3: TGCGCCAGCAGTGAGTCGAAGAGGAATTCACCCCTCCACTTT.

The J gene is TRBJ1-3, the V gene TRBV19; D may be TRBD1 (5 bases). V shed 1 base and J shed 4 bases, with 11 bases lying between them. CDR1 and CDR2 (germline): LNHDA, SQIVND (reference sequence). The CDR3 is made up of 15 amino acids. DNA of the CDR3: TGTGCCAGTAGTATAGGGGGGGGGTCCGGAAACACCATATATTTT. It specifies CASSIGGGSGNTIYF.

The sample holds a few counts of this clone. The rearrangement joins TRBV5-4 to TRBJ2-7, with D unclear. The CDR3 has 11 amino acids. Trimming took 3 bases from V and 7 from J, leaving 8 bases between them. Germline values: CDR1 SGHNT, CDR2 YYREEE (reference sequence). The CDR3: CASSSTREQYF. CDR3 nucleotides: TGTGCCAGCAGCTCAACGCGGGAGCAGTACTTC.

This chain connects TRBV11-3 to TRBJ2-7, with D hard to call. Germline V gene data show CDR1 as SGHNT and CDR2 as YENEEA. The CDR3 runs to 15 residues. Deletions cut 3 bases from V and 0 bases from J, with 12 bases between. The CDR3 spells CASSFFGGSSYEQYF. CDR3 in DNA: TGTGCCAGCAGCTTTTTTGGCGGCTCCTCCTACGAGCAGTACTTC. Together with reference TRBV11-3 and TRBJ2-7, the CDR3 gives the full variable domain: EAGVVQSPRYKIIEKKQPVAFWCNPISGHNTLYWYLQNLGQGPELLIRYENEEAVDDSQLPKDRFSAERLKGVDSTLKIQPAELGDSAVYLCASSFFGGSSYEQYFGPGTRLTVT.

The rearrangement joins TRBV19 to TRBJ1-3; D call uncertain. Trimming removed 4 bases at V and 4 bases at J, with 14 bases between. CDR1 LNHDA and CDR2 SQIVND come from the germline V gene (reference sequence). The CDR3 covers 15 residues. The CDR3 sequence: CASSNDSLQGNTIYF. The CDR3 bases are TGTGCCAGTAGTAACGACTCCTTACAAGGAAACACCATATATTTT. The whole variable domain, filled in from reference TRBV19 and TRBJ1-3, reads DGGITQSPKYLFRKEGQNVTLSCEQNLNHDAMYWYRQDPGQGLRLIYYSQIVNDFQKGDIAEGYSVSREKKESFPLTVTSAQKNPTAFYLCASSNDSLQGNTIYFGEGSWLTVV.

The V call is TRBV10-1, the J call TRBJ1-1, with D possibly being TRBD1 (5 bases). The V gene's germline CDR1 is WNHNN and CDR2 SYGVQD (reference sequence). The CDR3 consists of 13 residues. V was trimmed by 4 bases and J by 1 base, leaving 7 bases between them. CDR3 bases: TGCGCCAGCAGTGGACAGAAGAACACTGAAGCTTTCTTT. This translates into CASSGQKNTEAFF.

The chain is built from TRBV27 and TRBJ1-2; TRBD1 might be the D (6 bases). CDR3 length equals 14 residues. Germline V lookup: CDR1 MNHEY, CDR2 SMNVEV (reference sequence). The V end lost 6 bases, the J end lost 4 bases, and 15 bases lay between the germline ends. This CDR3 is CASSRSQGPYGYTF. Here the CDR3 DNA reads TGTGCCAGCAGCCGAAGTCAGGGGCCCTATGGCTACACCTTC.

J is TRBJ1-3 and V is TRBV5-1, with D hard to call. The CDR3 consists of 16 residues. Germline V lookup: CDR1 SGHRS, CDR2 YFSETQ. The V and J ends lost 6 bases and 0 bases respectively, with 16 bases between them. CDR3 coding DNA: TGCGCCAGCACCGCGGGGAGGTACAGCTCTGGAAACACCATATATTTT. Translated: CASTAGRYSSGNTIYF.

The V and J genes are TRBV9 and TRBJ2-7, with D unclear. With 1 base removed from V and 0 bases from J, the gap between germline ends came to 5 bases. This CDR3 comprises 13 residues. CDR1 is SGDLS, CDR2 YYNGEE, per germline. DNA of the CDR3: TGTGCCAGCAGCGTAAATCCCTCCTACGAGCAGTACTTC. This encodes CASSVNPSYEQYF.

The chain has TRBV6-5 and TRBJ2-7; D possibly uses TRBD1 or TRBD2 (5 bases each). V lost 6 bases and J 1 base, leaving 13 bases between the germline ends. This CDR3 spans 14 amino acids. Germline CDR1 reads MNHEY; CDR2 reads SVGAGI. CDR3 loop: CASRSERGSYEQYF. CDR3 coding DNA: TGTGCCAGCAGATCGGAGAGGGGATCCTACGAGCAGTACTTC.

The chain combines TRBV7-7 with TRBJ2-1; perhaps TRBD1 as D (5 bases). Germline lookup yields CDR1 SSHAT and CDR2 FNYEAQ (reference sequence). The CDR3 runs 13 residues. V lost 1 base and J 9 bases, leaving 10 bases between the germline ends. The CDR3, as DNA: TGTGCCAGCAGCTTAGAGTCTGGGGCTGAGCAGTTCTTC. Translating it yields CASSLESGAEQFF. The whole variable domain, filled in from reference TRBV7-7 and TRBJ2-1, reads GAGVSQSPRYKVTKRGQDVTLRCDPISSHATLYWYQQALGQGPEFLTYFNYEAQPDKSGLPSDRFSAERPEGSISTLTIQRTEQRDSAMYRCASSLESGAEQFFGPGTRLTVL.

The CDR3 sequence is CASSLDGGTVGETQYF. Written as DNA, the CDR3 is TGCGCCAGCAGCTTGGACGGGGGAACCGTCGGAGAGACCCAGTACTTC. This chain uses TRBV5-1 with TRBJ2-5, with D tentatively TRBD2 (6 bases). Germline lookup yields CDR1 SGHRS and CDR2 YFSETQ. This CDR3 spans 16 amino acids. V shed 0 bases and J shed 4 bases, with 16 bases lying between them. Drawing the rest from reference TRBV5-1 and TRBJ2-5, the complete variable domain is KAGVTQTPRYLIKTRGQQVTLSCSPISGHRSVSWYQQTPGQGLQFLFEYFSETQRNKGNFPGRFSGRQFSNSRSEMNVSTLELGDSALYLCASSLDGGTVGETQYFGPGTRLLVL.

There are a few counts of this clone. The genes are TRBV18 and TRBJ2-5; the D gene is possibly TRBD1 (5 bases). The germline gives CDR1 KGHSH, CDR2 LQKENI. Between the trimmed V and J ends, which lost 6 bases and 1 base, there was a span of 12 bases. The CDR3 is 14 residues long. The CDR3 spells CASSEQELQETQYF. The CDR3 bases are TGTGCCAGCTCGGAACAGGAGCTCCAAGAGACCCAGTACTTC.